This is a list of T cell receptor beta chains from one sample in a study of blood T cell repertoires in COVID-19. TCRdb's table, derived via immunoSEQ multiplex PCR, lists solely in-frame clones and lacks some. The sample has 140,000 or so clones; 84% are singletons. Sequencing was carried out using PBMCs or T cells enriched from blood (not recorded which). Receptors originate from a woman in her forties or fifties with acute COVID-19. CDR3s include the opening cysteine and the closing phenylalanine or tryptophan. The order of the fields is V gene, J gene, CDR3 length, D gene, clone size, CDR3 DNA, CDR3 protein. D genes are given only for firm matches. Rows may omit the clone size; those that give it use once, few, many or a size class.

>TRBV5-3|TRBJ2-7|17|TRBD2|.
TGTGCCAGAAGCACCCCCGGGACTAGCGGGGGTAACTACGAGCAGTACTTC
CARSTPGTSGGNYEQYF
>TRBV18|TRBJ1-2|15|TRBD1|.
TGTGCCAGCTCACACGGAGGGACAGTAAACTATGGCTACACCTTC
CASSHGGTVNYGYTF
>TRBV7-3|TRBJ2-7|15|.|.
TGTGCCAGCAGCCTCCAGCCAGACTTCTCCTACGAGCAGTACTTC
CASSLQPDFSYEQYF
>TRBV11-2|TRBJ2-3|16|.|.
TGTGCCAGCAGCCAAGGGGCAAGGCCTAGTGCAGATACGCAGTATTTT
CASSQGARPSADTQYF
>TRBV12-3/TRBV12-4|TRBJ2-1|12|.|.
TGTGCCAGCAGTCCCCCCCTTGGAGCTCCGGTCTTC
CASSPPLGAPVF
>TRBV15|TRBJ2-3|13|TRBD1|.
TGTGCCGCGACAGGGACCAACACAGATACGCAGTATTTT
CAATGTNTDTQYF
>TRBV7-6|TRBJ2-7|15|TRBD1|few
TGTGCCAGCAGCCCGACAGGGGAGAACACCTACGAGCAGTACTTC
CASSPTGENTYEQYF
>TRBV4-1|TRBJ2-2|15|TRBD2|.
TGCGCCAGCAGCCCGGGACTAGCGGGAGCCGGGGAGCTGTTTTTT
CASSPGLAGAGELFF
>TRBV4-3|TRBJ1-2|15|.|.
TGCGCCAGCAGCCACATGGGACGGGAGAACTATGGCTACACCTTC
CASSHMGRENYGYTF
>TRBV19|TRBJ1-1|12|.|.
TGTGCCAGTTCGACAGAGTACACTGAAGCTTTCTTT
CASSTEYTEAFF
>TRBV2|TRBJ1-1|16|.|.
TGTGCCAGCACCAAGGAGGGGGGGGCAACGAACACTGAAGCTTTCTTT
CASTKEGGATNTEAFF
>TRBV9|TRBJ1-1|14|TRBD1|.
TGTGCCAGCAGCATGACAGGGATGAACACTGAAGCTTTCTTT
CASSMTGMNTEAFF
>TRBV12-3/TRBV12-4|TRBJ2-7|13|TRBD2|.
TGTGCCAGCAGCCTAGCGGGAGCATACGAGCAGTACTTC
CASSLAGAYEQYF
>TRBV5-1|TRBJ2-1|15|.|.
TGCGCCAGCAGCTTGGCCGGGTCAAGGGGCAATGAGCAGTTCTTC
CASSLAGSRGNEQFF
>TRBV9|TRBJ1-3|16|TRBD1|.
TGTGCCAGCAGCGTCGGGGACAGGGGACCCGGAAACACCATATATTTT
CASSVGDRGPGNTIYF
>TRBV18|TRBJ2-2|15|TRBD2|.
TGTGCCAGCTCACCGACTAGCGGGAGTTCCGGGGAGCTGTTTTTT
CASSPTSGSSGELFF
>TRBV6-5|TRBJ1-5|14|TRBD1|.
TGTGCCAGCAGTTCTACAGGGGTCAATCAGCCCCAGCATTTT
CASSSTGVNQPQHF
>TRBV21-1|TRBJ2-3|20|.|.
TGTGCCAGCAGGGACACCCGGACAGGGCCCGAACCGATAAACACAGATACGCAGTATTTT
CASRDTRTGPEPINTDTQYF
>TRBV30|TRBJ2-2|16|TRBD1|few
TGTGCCTGGAGTGTACAGGGGCAGGTCGACACCGGGGAGCTGTTTTTT
CAWSVQGQVDTGELFF
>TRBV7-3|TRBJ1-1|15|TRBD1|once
TGTGCCAGCAGCCGGACAGGTAATGACAACACTGAAGCTTTCTTT
CASSRTGNDNTEAFF
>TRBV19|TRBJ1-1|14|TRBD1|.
TGTGCCAGTAGTATAATACAGGGGGGCACTGAAGCTTTCTTT
CASSIIQGGTEAFF
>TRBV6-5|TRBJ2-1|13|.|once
TGTGCCAGCATACCCCCCGGGGGTAGTGAGCAGTTCTTC
CASIPPGGSEQFF
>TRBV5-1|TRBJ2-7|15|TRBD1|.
TGCGCCAGCAGCCAGGGACAGGGGCGCTCCTACGAGCAGTACTTC
CASSQGQGRSYEQYF
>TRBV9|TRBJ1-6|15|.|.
TGTGCCAGCAGCGTATTTCAAGGGGATAATTCACCCCTCCACTTT
CASSVFQGDNSPLHF
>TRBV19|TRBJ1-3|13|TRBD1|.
TGTGCCAGTAGCAGGGGGCAGGGAAACACCATATATTTT
CASSRGQGNTIYF
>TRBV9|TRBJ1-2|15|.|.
TGTGCCAGCAGCGTAACCCCTGACAGCTCTGAAGGCTACACCTTC
CASSVTPDSSEGYTF
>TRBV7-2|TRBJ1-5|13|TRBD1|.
TGTGCCAGCAGCTTCCAGGGGGACCAGCCCCAGCATTTT
CASSFQGDQPQHF
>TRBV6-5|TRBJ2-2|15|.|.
TGTGCCAGCAGTAACCGACGACAGTCTACCGGGGAGCTGTTTTTT
CASSNRRQSTGELFF
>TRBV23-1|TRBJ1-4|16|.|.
TGCGCCAGACCGGGGTATCCGGACCATCCGAATGAAAAACTGTTTTTT
CARPGYPDHPNEKLFF
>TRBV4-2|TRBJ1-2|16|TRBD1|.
TGTGCCAGCAGCCAAGAGAAAGCAGGGGGGTGGTATGGCTACACCTTC
CASSQEKAGGWYGYTF
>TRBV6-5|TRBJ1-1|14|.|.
TGTGCCAGCACCTCTAGGGGTCGCGGCACTGAAGCTTTCTTT
CASTSRGRGTEAFF
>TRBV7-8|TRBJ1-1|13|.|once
TGTGCCAGCAGCTCCCAGGGGAACACTGAAGCTTTCTTT
CASSSQGNTEAFF
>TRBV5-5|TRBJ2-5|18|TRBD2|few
TGTGCCAGCAGCTTGGCCGGGGGTGCTAGCGGGTACCAAGAGACCCAGTACTTC
CASSLAGGASGYQETQYF
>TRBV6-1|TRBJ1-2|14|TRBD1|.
TGTGCCAGCAGTGCGGGACAGGGGGCCGGTGGCCACACCTTC
CASSAGQGAGGHTF
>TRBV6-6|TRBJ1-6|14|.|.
TGTGCCAGCAGTTATCTACCTCGCGGTTCACCCCTCCACTTT
CASSYLPRGSPLHF
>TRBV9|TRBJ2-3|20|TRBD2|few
TGTGCCAGCAGCCTCACCCCTTTATGGACTAGCGGGAGGGCCACAGATACGCAGTATTTT
CASSLTPLWTSGRATDTQYF
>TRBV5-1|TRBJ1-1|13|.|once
TGCGCCAGCAGCTTGGGTTTGGGGGGAGAGGCTTTCTTT
CASSLGLGGEAFF
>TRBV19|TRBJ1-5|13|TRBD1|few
TGTGCCAGTAGTGAGGGGGCAGGCCAGCCCCAGCATTTT
CASSEGAGQPQHF
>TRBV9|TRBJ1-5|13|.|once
TGTGCCAGCAGCGCTATAGACAGCCAGCCCCAGCATTTT
CASSAIDSQPQHF
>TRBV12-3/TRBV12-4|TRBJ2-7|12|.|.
TGTGCCAGCAGGGGGCCGGCCTACGAGCAGTACTTC
CASRGPAYEQYF
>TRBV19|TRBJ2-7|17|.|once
TGTGCCAGTAGCAGTGGAGGGGCCAGGAAGGCGAAGTACGAGCAGTACTTC
CASSSGGARKAKYEQYF
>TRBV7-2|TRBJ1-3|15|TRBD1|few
TGTGCCAGCAGCCCGGACAGGGGGCGGTTAAACACCATATATTTT
CASSPDRGRLNTIYF
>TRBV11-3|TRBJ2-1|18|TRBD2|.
TGTGCCAGCAGCTTAGATGGGACTAGCGTTGGGTATTCCAATGAGCAGTTCTTC
CASSLDGTSVGYSNEQFF
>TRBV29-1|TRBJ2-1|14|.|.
TGCAGCGTTGAAGGGTTTAGAGGAGGTAATGAGCAGTTCTTC
CSVEGFRGGNEQFF